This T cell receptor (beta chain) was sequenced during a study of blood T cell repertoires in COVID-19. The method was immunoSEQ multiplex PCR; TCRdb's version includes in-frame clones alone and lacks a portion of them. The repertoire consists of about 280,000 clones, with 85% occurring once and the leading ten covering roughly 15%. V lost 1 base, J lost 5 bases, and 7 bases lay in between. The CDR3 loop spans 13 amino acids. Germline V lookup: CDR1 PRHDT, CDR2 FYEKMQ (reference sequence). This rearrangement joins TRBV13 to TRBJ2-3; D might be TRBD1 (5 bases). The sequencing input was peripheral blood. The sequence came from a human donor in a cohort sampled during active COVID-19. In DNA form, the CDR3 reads TGTGCCAGCAGCTTAGACAGGCAAGATACGCAGTATTTT. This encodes CASSLDRQDTQYF.